This T cell receptor beta chain was sequenced in a study of graft-versus-host responses after intestinal transplantation. This CDR3 is 16 amino acids long. The V gene's germline CDR1 is SGHDN and CDR2 FVKESK. J lost 3 bases, V lost 4 bases, and 9 bases had no gene match. Findings of the study overall: Recipient-marrow GvH clones were detected, some having first appeared in ileum or blood. Early declines in HvG clones that occurred post-transplant were associated with peak circulating GvH clone levels.

Using immunoSEQ multiplex PCR, the repertoire was profiled, and TCRdb retains in-frame clones only, with some absent. The table includes about 51,000 clones, around 89% detected once. Concerning this clone itself: Its target is unknown.

This sequence joins TRBV14 and TRBJ2-3, with 8 bases lining up with TRBD2. This clonotype was sampled from a human donor who was the organ donor for an intestinal transplant. The input for sequencing was unstimulated CD4+ T cells sorted from spleen or lymph node cells, taken before transplant. The CDR3, as DNA: TGTGCCAGCAGCCTGGGGAATGGACTAGCAACAGATACGCAGTATTTT. This sequence encodes CASSLGNGLATDTQYF.